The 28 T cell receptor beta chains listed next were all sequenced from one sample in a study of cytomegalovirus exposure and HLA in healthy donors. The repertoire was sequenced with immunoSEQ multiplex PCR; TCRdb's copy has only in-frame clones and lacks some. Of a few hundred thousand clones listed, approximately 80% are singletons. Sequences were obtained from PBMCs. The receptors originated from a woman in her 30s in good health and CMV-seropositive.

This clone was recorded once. CDR3 sequence (DNA): TGCGCCAGCAGCTTTGGCGGGAACACTGAAGCTTTCTTT. This encodes CASSFGGNTEAFF. The rearrangement uses TRBV5-1 and TRBJ1-1; D is unresolved. In germline, CDR1 is SGHRS, CDR2 YFSETQ. V lost 2 bases to trimming and J lost 1 base, with 6 bases between them. The CDR3 runs to 13 residues. Using reference TRBV5-1 and TRBJ1-1 for the parts outside the CDR3, the full variable domain is KAGVTQTPRYLIKTRGQQVTLSCSPISGHRSVSWYQQTPGQGLQFLFEYFSETQRNKGNFPGRFSGRQFSNSRSEMNVSTLELGDSALYLCASSFGGNTEAFFGQGTRLTVV.

CDR3 coding DNA: TGTGCCAGCAGCCATTTCATTGGGACTGAAGCTTTCTTT. Encoded protein: CASSHFIGTEAFF. The V gene is TRBV5-6, the J gene TRBJ1-1; the D is unclear. Germline values: CDR1 SGHDT, CDR2 YYEEEE. The CDR3 consists of 13 residues. V lost 4 bases and J lost 5, with 12 bases in between.

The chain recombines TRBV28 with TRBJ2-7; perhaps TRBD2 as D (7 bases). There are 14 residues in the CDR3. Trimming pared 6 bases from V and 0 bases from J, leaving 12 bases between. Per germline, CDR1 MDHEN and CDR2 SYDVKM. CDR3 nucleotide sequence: TGTGCCAGCAGGCGTCGGGGGGCCTCCTACGAGCAGTACTTC. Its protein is CASRRRGASYEQYF.

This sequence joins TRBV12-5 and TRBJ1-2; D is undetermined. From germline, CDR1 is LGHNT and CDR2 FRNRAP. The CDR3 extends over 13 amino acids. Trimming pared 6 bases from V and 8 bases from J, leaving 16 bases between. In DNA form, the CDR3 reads TGTGCTAGTGGCTACGACAAAGGCCAAGGCTACACCTTC. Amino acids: CASGYDKGQGYTF.

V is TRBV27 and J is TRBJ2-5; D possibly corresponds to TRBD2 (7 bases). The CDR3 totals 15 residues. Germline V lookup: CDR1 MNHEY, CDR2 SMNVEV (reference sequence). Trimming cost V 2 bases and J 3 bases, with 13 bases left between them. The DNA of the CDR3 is TGTGCCAGCAGTTTAGGGGGGGGCGGGAAAGAGACCCAGTACTTC. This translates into CASSLGGGGKETQYF.

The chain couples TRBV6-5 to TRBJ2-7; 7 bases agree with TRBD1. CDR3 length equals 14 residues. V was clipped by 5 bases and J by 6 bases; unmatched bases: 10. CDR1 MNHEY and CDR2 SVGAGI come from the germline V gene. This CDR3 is CASSPDRFPTEQYF. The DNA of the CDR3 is TGTGCCAGCAGTCCGGACAGGTTCCCTACCGAGCAGTACTTC.

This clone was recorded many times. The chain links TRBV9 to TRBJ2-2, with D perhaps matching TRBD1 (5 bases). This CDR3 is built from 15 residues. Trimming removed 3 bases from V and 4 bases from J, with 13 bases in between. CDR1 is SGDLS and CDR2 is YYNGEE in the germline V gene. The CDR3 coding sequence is TGTGCCAGCAGCGCAGGGCTTTCCTCCACCGGGGAGCTGTTTTTT. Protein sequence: CASSAGLSSTGELFF. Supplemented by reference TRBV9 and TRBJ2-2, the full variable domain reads DSGVTQTPKHLITATGQRVTLRCSPRSGDLSVYWYQQSLDQGLQFLIQYYNGEERAKGNILERFSAQQFPDLHSELNLSSLELGDSALYFCASSAGLSSTGELFFGEGSRLTVL.

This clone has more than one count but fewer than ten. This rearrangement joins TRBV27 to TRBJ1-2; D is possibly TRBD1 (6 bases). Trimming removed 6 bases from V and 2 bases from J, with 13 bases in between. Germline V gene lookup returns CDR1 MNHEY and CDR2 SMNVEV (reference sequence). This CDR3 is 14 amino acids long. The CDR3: CASSDIQGNYGYTF. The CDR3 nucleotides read TGTGCCAGCAGCGATATACAGGGCAACTATGGCTACACCTTC.

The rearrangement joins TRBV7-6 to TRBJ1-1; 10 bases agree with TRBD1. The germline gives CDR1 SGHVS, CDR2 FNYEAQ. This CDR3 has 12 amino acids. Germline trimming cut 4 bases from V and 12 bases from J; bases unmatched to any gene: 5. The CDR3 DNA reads TGTGCCAGCAGCTCCGGACAGGGGGAACCTTTCTTT. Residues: CASSSGQGEPFF.

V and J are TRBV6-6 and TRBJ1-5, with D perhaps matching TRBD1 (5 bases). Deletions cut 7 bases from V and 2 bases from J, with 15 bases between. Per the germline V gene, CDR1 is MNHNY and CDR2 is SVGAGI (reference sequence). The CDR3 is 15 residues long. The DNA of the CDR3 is TGTGCCAGCAATCCGCGGGACGGGGGCAATCAGCCCCAGCATTTT. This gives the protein CASNPRDGGNQPQHF.

DNA for the CDR3: TGTGCCTGGAGTTTAAGGAACTATGGCTACACCTTC. This gives the protein CAWSLRNYGYTF. This chain uses TRBV30 with TRBJ1-2; D is uncertain. The germline CDR1 and CDR2 sequences are GTSNPN and SVGIG (reference sequence). Trimming left V 2 bases short and J 2 bases short, with 6 bases between. This CDR3 spans 12 amino acids.

CDR3 amino acids: CASSVYGFYPDDEQFF. The CDR3 DNA sequence: TGTGCCAGCAGCGTATATGGGTTCTACCCCGACGATGAGCAGTTCTTC. The genes are TRBV9 and TRBJ2-1; D remains ambiguous. The CDR3 covers 16 residues. The ends were cut back, 1 base at V and 8 bases at J, with 19 bases in the middle. In germline, CDR1 is SGDLS, CDR2 YYNGEE.

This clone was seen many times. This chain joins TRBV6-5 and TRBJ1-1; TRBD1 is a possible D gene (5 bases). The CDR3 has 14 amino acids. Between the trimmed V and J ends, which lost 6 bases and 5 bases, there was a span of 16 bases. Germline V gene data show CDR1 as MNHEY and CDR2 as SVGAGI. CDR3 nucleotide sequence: TGTGCCAGCAGCCCCTTGGGGGGAAGAACTGAAGCTTTCTTT. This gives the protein CASSPLGGRTEAFF.

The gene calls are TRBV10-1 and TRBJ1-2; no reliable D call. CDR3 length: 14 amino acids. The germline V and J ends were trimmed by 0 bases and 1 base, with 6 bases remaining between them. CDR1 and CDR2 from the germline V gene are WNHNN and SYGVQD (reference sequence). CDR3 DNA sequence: TGCGCCAGCAGTGAGTCTAGAGATAACTATGGCTACACCTTC. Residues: CASSESRDNYGYTF.

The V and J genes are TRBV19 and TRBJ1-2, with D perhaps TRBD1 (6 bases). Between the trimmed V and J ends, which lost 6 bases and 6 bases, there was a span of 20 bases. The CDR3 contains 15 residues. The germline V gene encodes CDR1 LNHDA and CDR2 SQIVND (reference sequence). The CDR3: CASRPGAGLSDGYTF. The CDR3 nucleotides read TGTGCCAGTAGGCCAGGGGCCGGGTTAAGCGATGGCTACACCTTC.

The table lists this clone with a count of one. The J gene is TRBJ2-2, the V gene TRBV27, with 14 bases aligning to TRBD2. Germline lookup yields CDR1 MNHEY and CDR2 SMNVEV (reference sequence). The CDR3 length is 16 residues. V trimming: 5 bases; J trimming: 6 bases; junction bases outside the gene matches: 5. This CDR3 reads CASSGTSGSISGELFF. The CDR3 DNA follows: TGTGCCAGCAGTGGGACTAGCGGGAGTATCTCCGGGGAGCTGTTTTTT.

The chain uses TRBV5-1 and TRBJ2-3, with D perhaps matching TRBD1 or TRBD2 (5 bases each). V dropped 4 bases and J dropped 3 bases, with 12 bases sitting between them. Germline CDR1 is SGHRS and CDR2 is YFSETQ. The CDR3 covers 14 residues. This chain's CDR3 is CASSAQGETDTQYF. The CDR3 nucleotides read TGCGCCAGCAGCGCCCAGGGAGAGACAGATACGCAGTATTTT.

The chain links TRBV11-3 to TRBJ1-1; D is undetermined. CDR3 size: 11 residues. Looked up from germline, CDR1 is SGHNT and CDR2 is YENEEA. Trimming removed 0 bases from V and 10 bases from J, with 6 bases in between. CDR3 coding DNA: TGTGCCAGCAGCTTAGATCGAGTAGCTTTCTTT. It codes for CASSLDRVAFF.

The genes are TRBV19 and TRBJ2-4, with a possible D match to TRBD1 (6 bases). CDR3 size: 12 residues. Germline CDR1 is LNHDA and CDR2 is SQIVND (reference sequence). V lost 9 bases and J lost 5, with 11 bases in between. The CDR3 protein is CASAYRENIQYF. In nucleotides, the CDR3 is TGTGCCAGCGCGTACAGGGAAAACATTCAGTACTTC.

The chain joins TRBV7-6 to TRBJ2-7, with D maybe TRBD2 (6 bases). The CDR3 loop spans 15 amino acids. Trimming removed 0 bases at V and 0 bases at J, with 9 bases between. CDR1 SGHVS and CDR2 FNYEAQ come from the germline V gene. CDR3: CASSLAQGGSYEQYF. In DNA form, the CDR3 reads TGTGCCAGCAGCTTAGCGCAGGGAGGCTCCTACGAGCAGTACTTC.

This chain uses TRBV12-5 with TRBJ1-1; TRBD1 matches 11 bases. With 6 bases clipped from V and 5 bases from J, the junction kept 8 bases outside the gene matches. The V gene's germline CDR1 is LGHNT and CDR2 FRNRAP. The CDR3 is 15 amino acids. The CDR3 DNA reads TGTGCTAGTGGCCGGCGGACAGGGGGCTTTACTGAAGCTTTCTTT. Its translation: CASGRRTGGFTEAFF.

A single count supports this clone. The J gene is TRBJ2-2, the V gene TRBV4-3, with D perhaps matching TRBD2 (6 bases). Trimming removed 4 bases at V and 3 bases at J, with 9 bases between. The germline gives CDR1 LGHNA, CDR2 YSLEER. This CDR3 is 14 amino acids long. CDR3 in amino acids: CASSLGLYTGELFF. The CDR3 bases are TGCGCCAGCAGCCTGGGACTCTACACCGGGGAGCTGTTTTTT.

The CDR3 is CASSLVTEPAAFF. DNA for the CDR3: TGTGCCAGCAGCTTGGTGACAGAGCCGGCGGCTTTCTTT. V and J are TRBV5-5 and TRBJ1-1; tentative D call: TRBD1 (5 bases). V lost 0 bases to trimming and J lost 11 bases, with 14 bases between them. The CDR3 is 13 residues long. Germline V gene data show CDR1 as SGHKS and CDR2 as YYEKEE (reference sequence). Full variable domain (remainder filled in from reference TRBV5-5 and TRBJ1-1): DAGVTQSPTHLIKTRGQQVTLRCSPISGHKSVSWYQQVLGQGPQFIFQYYEKEERGRGNFPDRFSARQFPNYSSELNVNALLLGDSALYLCASSLVTEPAAFFGQGTRLTVV.

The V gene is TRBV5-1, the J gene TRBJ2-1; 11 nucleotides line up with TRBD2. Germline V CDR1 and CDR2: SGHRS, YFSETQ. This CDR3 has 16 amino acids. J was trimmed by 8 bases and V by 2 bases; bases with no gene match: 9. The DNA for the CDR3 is TGCGCCAGCAGCTTACAGGGGACTAGCGGCCTGGATGAGCAGTTCTTC. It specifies CASSLQGTSGLDEQFF. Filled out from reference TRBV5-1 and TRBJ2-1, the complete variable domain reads KAGVTQTPRYLIKTRGQQVTLSCSPISGHRSVSWYQQTPGQGLQFLFEYFSETQRNKGNFPGRFSGRQFSNSRSEMNVSTLELGDSALYLCASSLQGTSGLDEQFFGPGTRLTVL.

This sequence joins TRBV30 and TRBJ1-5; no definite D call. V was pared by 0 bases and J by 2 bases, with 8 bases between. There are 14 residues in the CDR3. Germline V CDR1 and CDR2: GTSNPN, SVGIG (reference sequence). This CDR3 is CAWSVSGGNQPQHF. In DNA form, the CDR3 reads TGTGCCTGGAGTGTGTCAGGAGGCAATCAGCCCCAGCATTTT.

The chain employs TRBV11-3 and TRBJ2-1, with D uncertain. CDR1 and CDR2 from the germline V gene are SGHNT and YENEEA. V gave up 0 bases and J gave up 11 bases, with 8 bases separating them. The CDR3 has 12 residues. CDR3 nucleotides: TGTGCCAGCAGCTTAGATGAAAGGCAGCAGTTCTTC. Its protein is CASSLDERQQFF.

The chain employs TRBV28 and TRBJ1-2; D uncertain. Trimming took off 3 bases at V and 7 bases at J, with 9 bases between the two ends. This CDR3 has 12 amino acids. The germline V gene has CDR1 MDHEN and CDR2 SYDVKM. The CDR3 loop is CASSLEEFGYTF. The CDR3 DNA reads TGTGCCAGCAGTTTGGAGGAATTTGGCTACACCTTC.

CDR3 nucleotides: TGTGCCAGCAGCTCCCTCAGGGCGGCCTACGAGCAGTACTTC. It specifies CASSSLRAAYEQYF. This chain links TRBV11-2 with TRBJ2-7, with D possibly being TRBD1 (5 bases). The germline V gene has CDR1 SGHAT and CDR2 FQNNGV. The germline V and J ends were trimmed by 4 bases and 2 bases, with 12 bases remaining between them. The CDR3 is 14 amino acids.